These 16 T cell receptor beta chains originate from one sample sequenced in a study of control samples from healthy donors and cancer patients. Repertoires were generated with immunoSEQ multiplex PCR, while TCRdb's copy carries only in-frame clones and drops some. This table has 75,000 to 100,000 clones, approximately 86% appearing once. The sample consisted of blood. The origin of the receptors is a woman in her forties or fifties in good health.

The CDR3 DNA sequence: TGTGCCAGCAGGGGGCGGGGGCAGCGCAATCAGCCCCAGCATTTT. This encodes CASRGRGQRNQPQHF. The chain carries TRBV6-5 and TRBJ1-5; D may be TRBD1 (6 bases). Trimming took off 6 bases at V and 2 bases at J, with 14 bases between the two ends. CDR1 MNHEY and CDR2 SVGAGI come from the germline V gene. This CDR3 is built from 15 residues.

In this sample, this clone turned up once. The chain uses TRBV6-5 and TRBJ1-5; a possible D gene is TRBD1 (5 bases). From germline, CDR1 is MNHEY and CDR2 SVGAGI. V was clipped by 11 bases and J by 7 bases, with 18 bases between them. CDR3 length: 13 amino acids. CDR3 sequence reads: CAAGRSLGQPQHF. CDR3 nucleotides: TGTGCCGCGGGACGGAGTTTGGGCCAGCCCCAGCATTTT.

The chain combines TRBV19 with TRBJ2-2; 7 positions match TRBD2. CDR3 length: 16 amino acids. Germline CDR1 and CDR2: LNHDA and SQIVND (reference sequence). Trimming cost V 0 bases and J 4 bases; bases outside gene matches: 5. The CDR3 DNA reads TGTGCCAGTAGTATAGAACTAGCGATGGGCACCGGGGAGCTGTTTTTT. It is translated as CASSIELAMGTGELFF.

The chain is built from TRBV19 and TRBJ2-7, with D maybe TRBD1 (6 bases). This CDR3 is 16 amino acids long. CDR1 and CDR2 from the germline V gene are LNHDA and SQIVND (reference sequence). The V gene lost 4 bases and the J gene lost 4 bases, with 20 bases spanning the gap. CDR3 protein: CASSTHGVGASYEQYF. In DNA form, the CDR3 reads TGTGCCAGTAGTACCCACGGAGTGGGGGCTTCATACGAGCAGTACTTC.

The chain carries TRBV21-1 and TRBJ1-5; the table calls TRBD1, which could not be checked here. TRBV21-1 is flagged as a pseudogene. The CDR3 loop spans 20 amino acids. This chain's CDR3 is CASMVERRVGGRDRVQPQHF. CDR3 sequence (DNA): TGTGCCAGCATGGTAGAGCGGCGTGTCGGAGGCCGGGACAGGGTCCAGCCCCAGCATTTT.

The chain links TRBV6-1 to TRBJ2-3, with 9 positions matching TRBD2. Germline V gene lookup returns CDR1 MNHNS and CDR2 SASEGT. Germline trimming cut 4 bases from V and 1 base from J; bases unmatched to any gene: 18. There are 20 residues in the CDR3. In nucleotides, the CDR3 is TGTGCCAGCAGTGTTACCGGGACTAGCACTCGGCGACGTGGCACAGATACGCAGTATTTT. It yields the protein CASSVTGTSTRRRGTDTQYF.

About this clone itself: A junction boundary mismatches the germline segment, possibly from a read error. The CDR3 coding sequence is TGTGCTAGCAGCTTAGTGGGCACAGATACGCAGTATTTT. This translates into CASSLVGTDTQYF. V gene TRBV7-7 combines with J gene TRBJ2-3; D remains ambiguous. CDR3 length equals 13 residues. Germline V CDR1 and CDR2: SSHAT, FNYEAQ (reference sequence).

The genes are TRBV5-1 and TRBJ2-3; possible D gene TRBD2, 6 bases. Germline V gene data show CDR1 as SGHRS and CDR2 as YFSETQ. Between the trimmed V and J ends, which lost 3 bases and 5 bases, there was a span of 19 bases. The CDR3 is made up of 16 amino acids. The CDR3 here is CASSSKLQGGEDTQYF. The CDR3 region has the DNA TGCGCCAGCAGCTCAAAACTGCAGGGAGGTGAAGATACGCAGTATTTT. Filled out from reference TRBV5-1 and TRBJ2-3, the complete variable domain reads KAGVTQTPRYLIKTRGQQVTLSCSPISGHRSVSWYQQTPGQGLQFLFEYFSETQRNKGNFPGRFSGRQFSNSRSEMNVSTLELGDSALYLCASSSKLQGGEDTQYFGPGTRLTVL.

This sequence joins TRBV11-2 and TRBJ1-1; D gene uncertain. Trimming pared 5 bases from V and 5 bases from J, leaving 21 bases between. The CDR3 runs to 16 residues. Germline values: CDR1 SGHAT, CDR2 FQNNGV. CDR3 protein: CASSPAILRAGTEAFF. CDR3 DNA: TGTGCCAGCAGCCCAGCCATCCTCCGGGCCGGGACTGAAGCTTTCTTT.

The gene calls are TRBV6-4 and TRBJ1-4; D is uncertain. The CDR3 runs 16 residues. V was clipped by 2 bases and J by 0 bases, with 10 bases between them. Germline CDR1 and CDR2: MRHNA and SNTAGT. CDR3 nucleotide sequence: TGTGCCAGCAGTGACCCGCCTATCGCAACTAATGAAAAACTGTTTTTT. Translating gives CASSDPPIATNEKLFF.

The chain carries TRBV7-2 and TRBJ2-3; 8 bases line up with TRBD2. The germline CDR1 and CDR2 sequences are SGHTA and FQGNSA. CDR3 length equals 15 residues. Trimming cost V 8 bases and J 3 bases; bases outside gene matches: 10. CDR3 loop: CASLAGGFSTDTQYF. CDR3 nucleotide sequence: TGTGCCAGCTTGGCGGGGGGCTTCTCGACAGATACGCAGTATTTT.

The rearrangement joins TRBV5-6 to TRBJ1-3; 7 bases agree with TRBD1. Germline CDR1 and CDR2: SGHDT and YYEEEE. The V segment lost 3 bases and the J segment 2 bases; nucleotides outside the gene matches: 8. This CDR3 has 16 amino acids. CDR3 amino acids: CASSSLTGFPGNTIYF. Here the CDR3 DNA reads TGTGCCAGCAGCTCACTGACAGGGTTCCCTGGAAACACCATATATTTT.

This clone appeared a few times. The chain recombines TRBV7-3 with TRBJ2-3; the match to TRBD2 covers 10 bases. The trim removed 5 bases at V and 5 bases at J, leaving 13 bases unmatched. Germline CDR1 reads SGHTA; CDR2 reads FQGTGA. The CDR3 totals 17 residues. The CDR3, as DNA: TGTGCCAGCAGCCTAGGGGGCCCTAGCGGGGGTCAAGATACGCAGTATTTT. Translation: CASSLGGPSGGQDTQYF.

The chain links TRBV4-2 to TRBJ2-2, with 7 bases fitting TRBD2. This CDR3 is built from 15 residues. J was trimmed by 0 bases and V by 4 bases; bases with no gene match: 2. Germline CDR1 reads LGHNA; CDR2 reads YNFKEQ. The CDR3 here is CASSPRESNTGELFF. CDR3 in DNA: TGTGCCAGCAGCCCGCGGGAGTCGAACACCGGGGAGCTGTTTTTT.

V gene TRBV11-3 combines with J gene TRBJ2-7; 7 bases are a match to TRBD2. CDR3 length: 15 amino acids. CDR1 and CDR2 from the germline V gene are SGHNT and YENEEA. The V gene end was trimmed by 5 bases and the J gene end by 6 bases; junction bases not matched to a gene: 13. DNA of the CDR3: TGTGCCAGCAGCCCTCCTAGCGGAGCTGCCGTCGAGCAGTACTTC. Amino acids: CASSPPSGAAVEQYF.

This clone was seen only once. The chain combines TRBV18 with TRBJ1-5, with D perhaps matching TRBD1 (6 bases). The germline CDR1 and CDR2 sequences are KGHSH and LQKENI. This CDR3 has 14 amino acids. V lost 2 bases, J lost 5 bases, and 10 bases lay in between. In DNA form, the CDR3 reads TGTGCCAGCTCACCAGGGACACTTTATCAGCCCCAGCATTTT. It encodes CASSPGTLYQPQHF.